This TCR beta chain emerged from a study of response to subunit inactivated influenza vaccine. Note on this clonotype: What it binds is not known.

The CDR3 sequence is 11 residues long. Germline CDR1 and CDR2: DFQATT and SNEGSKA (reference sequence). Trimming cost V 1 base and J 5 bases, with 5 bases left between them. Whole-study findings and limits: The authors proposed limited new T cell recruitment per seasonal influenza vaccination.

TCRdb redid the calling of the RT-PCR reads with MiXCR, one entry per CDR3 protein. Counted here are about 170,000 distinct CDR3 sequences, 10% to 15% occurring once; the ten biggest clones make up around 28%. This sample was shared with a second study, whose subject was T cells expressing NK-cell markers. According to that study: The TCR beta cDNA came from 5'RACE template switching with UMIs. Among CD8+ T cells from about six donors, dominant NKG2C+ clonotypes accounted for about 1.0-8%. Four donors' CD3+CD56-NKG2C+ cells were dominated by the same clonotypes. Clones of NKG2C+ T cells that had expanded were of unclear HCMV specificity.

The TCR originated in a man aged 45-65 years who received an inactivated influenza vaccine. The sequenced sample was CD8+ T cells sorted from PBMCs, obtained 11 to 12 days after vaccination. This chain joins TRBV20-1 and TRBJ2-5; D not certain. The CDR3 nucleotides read TGCAGTGCTAGAGTGTGGGAGACCCAGTACTTC. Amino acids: CSARVWETQYF.